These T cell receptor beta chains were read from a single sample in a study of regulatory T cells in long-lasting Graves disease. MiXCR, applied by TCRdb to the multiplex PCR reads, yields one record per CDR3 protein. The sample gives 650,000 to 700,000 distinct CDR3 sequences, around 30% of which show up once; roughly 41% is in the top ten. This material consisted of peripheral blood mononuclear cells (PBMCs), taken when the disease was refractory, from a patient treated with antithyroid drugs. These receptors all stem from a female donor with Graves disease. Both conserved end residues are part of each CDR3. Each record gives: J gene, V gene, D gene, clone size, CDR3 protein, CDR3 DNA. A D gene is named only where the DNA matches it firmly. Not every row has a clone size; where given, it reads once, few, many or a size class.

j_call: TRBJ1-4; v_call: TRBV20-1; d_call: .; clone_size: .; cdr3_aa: CSADRDLGTEKLFF; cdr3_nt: TGCAGTGCTGACCGGGACCTGGGTACGGAAAAACTGTTTTTT
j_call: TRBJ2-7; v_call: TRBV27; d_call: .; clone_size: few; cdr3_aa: CASSLGGRDPLRYEQYF; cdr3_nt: TGTGCCAGCAGTTTAGGGGGCCGGGACCCTCTCCGCTACGAGCAGTACTTC
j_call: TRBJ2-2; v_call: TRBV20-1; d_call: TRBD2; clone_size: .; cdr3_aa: CSATSGRGTGELVF; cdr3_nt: TGCAGCGCGACTAGCGGGAGAGGGACCGGGGAGCTGGTTTTT
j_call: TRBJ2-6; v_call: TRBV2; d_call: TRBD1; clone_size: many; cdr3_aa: CASCPETGAIGANVLTF; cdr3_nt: TGTGCCAGCTGCCCGGAGACAGGGGCGATCGGGGCCAACGTCCTGACTTTC
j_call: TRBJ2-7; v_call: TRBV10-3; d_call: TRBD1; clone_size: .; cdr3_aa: CAISGRDRGLYEQYF; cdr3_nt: TGTGCCATCAGTGGGAGGGACAGGGGACTGTACGAGCAGTACTTC
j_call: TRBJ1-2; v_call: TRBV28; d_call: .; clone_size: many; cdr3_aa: CASSSRSRLANYGYTF; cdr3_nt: TGTGCCAGCAGTAGCAGGAGCCGCTTAGCTAACTATGGCTACACCTTC
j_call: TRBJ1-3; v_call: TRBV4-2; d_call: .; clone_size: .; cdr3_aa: CASSTSGATVGNTIYF; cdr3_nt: TGTGCCAGCAGCACCTCCGGGGCTACCGTAGGAAACACCATATATTTT
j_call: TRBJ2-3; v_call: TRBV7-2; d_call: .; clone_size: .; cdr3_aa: CASSLRRPGTDTQYF; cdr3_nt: TGTGCCAGCAGCTTACGGCGCCCTGGCACAGATACGCAGTATTTT
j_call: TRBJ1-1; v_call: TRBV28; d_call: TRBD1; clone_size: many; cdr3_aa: CASSLTGTTTEAFF; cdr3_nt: TGTGCCAGCAGCCTGACAGGGACTACTACTGAAGCTTTCTTT
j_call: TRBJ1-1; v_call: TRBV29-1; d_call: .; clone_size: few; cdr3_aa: CSVAMGAEAFF; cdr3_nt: TGCAGCGTTGCGATGGGGGCTGAAGCTTTCTTT
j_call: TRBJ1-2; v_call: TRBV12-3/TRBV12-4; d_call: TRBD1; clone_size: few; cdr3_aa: CASSQGTGLYGYTF; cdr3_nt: TGTGCCAGCAGTCAAGGGACAGGGCTCTATGGCTACACCTTC
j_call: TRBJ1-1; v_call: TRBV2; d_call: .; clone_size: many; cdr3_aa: CASSEYSSNTEAFF; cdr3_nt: TGTGCCAGCAGTGAATATTCTTCGAACACTGAAGCTTTCTTT
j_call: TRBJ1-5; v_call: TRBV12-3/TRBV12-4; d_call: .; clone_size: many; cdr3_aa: CASSLISGGNQPQHF; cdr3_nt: TGTGCCAGCAGTTTAATTTCAGGGGGCAATCAGCCCCAGCATTTT
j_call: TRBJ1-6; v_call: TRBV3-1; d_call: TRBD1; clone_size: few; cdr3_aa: CASSRQGPVGNSPLHF; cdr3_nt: TGTGCCAGCAGCAGACAGGGCCCTGTCGGCAATTCACCCCTCCACTTT
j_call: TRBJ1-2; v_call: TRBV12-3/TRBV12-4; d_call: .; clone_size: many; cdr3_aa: CASSFNPPNYGYTF; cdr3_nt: TGTGCCAGCAGTTTTAATCCACCTAACTATGGCTACACCTTC
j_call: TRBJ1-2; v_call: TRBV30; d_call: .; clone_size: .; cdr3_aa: CAWSDPDRRWGYTF; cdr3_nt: TGTGCCTGGAGTGACCCTGACAGGCGGTGGGGCTACACCTTC
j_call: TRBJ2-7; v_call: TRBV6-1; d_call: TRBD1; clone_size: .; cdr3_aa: CASSGQGPSEQYF; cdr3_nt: TGTGCCAGTTCGGGACAGGGTCCGTCCGAGCAGTACTTC
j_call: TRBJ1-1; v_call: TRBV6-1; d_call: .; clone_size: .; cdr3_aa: CASSEVGHRVAFF; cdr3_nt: TGTGCCAGCAGTGAAGTTGGACACAGGGTCGCTTTCTTT
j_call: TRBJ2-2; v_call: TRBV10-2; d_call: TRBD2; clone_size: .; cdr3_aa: CASSESTRLSGRALLIGELFF; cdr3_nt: TGCGCCAGCAGTGAGTCCACCCGCCTTAGCGGGAGGGCCCTCTTAATCGGGGAGCTGTTTTTT
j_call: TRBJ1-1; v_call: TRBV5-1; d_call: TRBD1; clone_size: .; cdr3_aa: CASSMGQGRITEAFF; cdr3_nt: TGCGCCAGCAGCATGGGACAGGGACGGATCACTGAAGCTTTCTTT
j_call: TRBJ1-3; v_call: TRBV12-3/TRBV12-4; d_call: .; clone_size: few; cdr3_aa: CASSYGAIGNTIYF; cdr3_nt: TGTGCCAGCAGTTACGGGGCAATTGGAAACACCATATATTTT
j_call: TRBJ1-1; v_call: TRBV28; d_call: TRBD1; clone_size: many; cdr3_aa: CASSPWTGIANTEAFF; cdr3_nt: TGTGCCAGCAGTCCGTGGACAGGGATCGCGAACACTGAAGCTTTCTTT
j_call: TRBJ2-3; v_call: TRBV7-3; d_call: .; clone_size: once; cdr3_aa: CASSSPRQTPTFTDTQYF; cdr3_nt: TGTGCCAGCAGCTCACCAAGGCAGACGCCTACCTTCACAGATACGCAGTATTTT
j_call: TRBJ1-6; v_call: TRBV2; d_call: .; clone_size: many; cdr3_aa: CATTGTSANSPLHF; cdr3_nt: TGTGCCACCACCGGGACATCGGCTAATTCACCCCTCCACTTT
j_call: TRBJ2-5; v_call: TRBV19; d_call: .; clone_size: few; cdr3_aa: CASSIDHLIGETQYF; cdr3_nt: TGTGCCAGTAGTATAGACCATTTGATCGGAGAGACCCAGTACTTC
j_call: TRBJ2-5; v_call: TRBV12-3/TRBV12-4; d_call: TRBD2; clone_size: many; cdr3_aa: CASTLGTSGSRQTQYF; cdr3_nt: TGTGCCAGCACTTTGGGGACTAGCGGGAGTCGACAGACCCAGTACTTC
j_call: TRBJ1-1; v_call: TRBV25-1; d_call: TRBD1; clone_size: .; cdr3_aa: CASSETGGFTEAFF; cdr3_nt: TGTGCCAGCAGTGAAACAGGGGGCTTCACTGAAGCTTTCTTT
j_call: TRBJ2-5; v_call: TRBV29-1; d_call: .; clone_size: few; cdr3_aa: CSVEKGRDKGSEETQYF; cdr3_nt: TGCAGCGTTGAAAAGGGCAGGGACAAAGGGTCTGAAGAGACCCAGTACTTC
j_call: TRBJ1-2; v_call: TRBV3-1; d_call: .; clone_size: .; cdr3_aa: CASSQGNQLGYGYTF; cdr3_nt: TGTGCCAGCAGCCAAGGGAACCAACTAGGCTATGGCTACACCTTC
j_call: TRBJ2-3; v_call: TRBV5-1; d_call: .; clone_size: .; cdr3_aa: CASSLGHPTDTQYF; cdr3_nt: TGCGCCAGCAGCTTGGGACATCCCACAGATACGCAGTATTTT
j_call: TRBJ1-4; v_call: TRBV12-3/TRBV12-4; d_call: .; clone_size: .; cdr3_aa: CASSLDWGAGEKLFF; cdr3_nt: TGTGCCAGCAGTTTAGATTGGGGGGCCGGTGAAAAACTGTTTTTT
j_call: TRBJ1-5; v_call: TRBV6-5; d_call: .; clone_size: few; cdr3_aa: CASRYEVNQPQHF; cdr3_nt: TGTGCCAGCAGGTACGAGGTCAATCAGCCCCAGCATTTT
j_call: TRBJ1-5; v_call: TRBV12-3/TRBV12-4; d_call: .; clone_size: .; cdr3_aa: CASSLWRSNQPQHF; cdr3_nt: TGTGCCAGCAGTTTATGGAGGAGCAATCAGCCCCAGCATTTT
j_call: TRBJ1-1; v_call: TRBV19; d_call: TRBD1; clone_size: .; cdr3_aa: CASSTRTGHSMNTEAFF; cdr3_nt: TGTGCCAGTAGTACCCGGACAGGCCACTCCATGAACACTGAAGCTTTCTTT
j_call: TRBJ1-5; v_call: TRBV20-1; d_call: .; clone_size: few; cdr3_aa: CSASQGNNQPQHF; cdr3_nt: TGCAGTGCTAGTCAGGGTAACAATCAGCCCCAGCATTTT
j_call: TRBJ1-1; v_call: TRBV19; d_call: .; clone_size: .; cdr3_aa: CASTSHTSTEAFF; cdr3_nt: TGTGCCAGTACTAGCCATACTTCCACTGAAGCTTTCTTT
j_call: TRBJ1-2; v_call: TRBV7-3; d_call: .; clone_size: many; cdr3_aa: CASSLISSRPTAHYGYTF; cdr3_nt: TGTGCCAGCAGCTTAATCTCATCTCGACCCACCGCTCACTATGGCTACACCTTC
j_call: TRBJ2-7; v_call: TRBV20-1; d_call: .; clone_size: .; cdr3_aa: CSASGIRERFSYEQYF; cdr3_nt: TGCAGTGCTAGTGGGATTCGGGAGCGCTTTTCCTACGAGCAGTACTTC
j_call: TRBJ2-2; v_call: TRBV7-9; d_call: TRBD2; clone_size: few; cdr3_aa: CASSSPPGLAGMNTGELFF; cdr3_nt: TGTGCCAGCAGTTCGCCCCCGGGACTAGCGGGGATGAACACCGGGGAGCTGTTTTTT
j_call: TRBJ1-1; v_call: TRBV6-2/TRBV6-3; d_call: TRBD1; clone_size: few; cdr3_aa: CASNFKGAPNMNTEAFF; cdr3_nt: TGTGCCAGCAACTTCAAGGGGGCGCCTAACATGAACACTGAAGCTTTCTTT
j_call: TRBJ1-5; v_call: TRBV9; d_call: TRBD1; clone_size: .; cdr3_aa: CASSVGQGARQPQHF; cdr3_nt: TGTGCCAGCAGCGTAGGTCAGGGGGCGAGGCAGCCCCAGCATTTT
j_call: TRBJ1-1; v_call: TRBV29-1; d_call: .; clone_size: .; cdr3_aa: CSAKQVRNTEAFF; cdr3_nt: TGCAGCGCTAAACAGGTGAGGAACACTGAAGCTTTCTTT
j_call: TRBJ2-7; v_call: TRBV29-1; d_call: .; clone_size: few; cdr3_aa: CSVLAAQSYEQYF; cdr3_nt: TGCAGCGTCCTAGCAGCTCAGAGCTACGAGCAGTACTTC
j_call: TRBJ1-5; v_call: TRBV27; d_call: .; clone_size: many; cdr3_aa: CASSLSTGPSNQPQHF; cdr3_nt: TGTGCCAGCAGTTTATCGACTGGACCTAGCAATCAGCCCCAGCATTTT
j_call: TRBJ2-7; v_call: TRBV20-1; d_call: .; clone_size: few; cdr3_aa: CSLTNSDYLGEQYF; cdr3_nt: TGCAGCCTCACCAACTCGGACTATCTCGGGGAGCAGTACTTC
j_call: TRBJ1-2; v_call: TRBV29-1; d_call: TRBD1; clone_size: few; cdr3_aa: CSVERRAGGGNYGYTF; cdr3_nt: TGCAGCGTTGAACGGAGGGCAGGGGGCGGCAACTATGGCTACACCTTC
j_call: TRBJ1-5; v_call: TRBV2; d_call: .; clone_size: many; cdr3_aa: CASRQQGYSNQPQHF; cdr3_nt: TGTGCCAGCAGGCAACAGGGATATAGCAATCAGCCCCAGCATTTT
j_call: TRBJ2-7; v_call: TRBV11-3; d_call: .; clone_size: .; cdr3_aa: CASSSGETYEQYF; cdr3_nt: TGTGCCAGCAGCTCCGGGGAAACCTACGAGCAGTACTTC